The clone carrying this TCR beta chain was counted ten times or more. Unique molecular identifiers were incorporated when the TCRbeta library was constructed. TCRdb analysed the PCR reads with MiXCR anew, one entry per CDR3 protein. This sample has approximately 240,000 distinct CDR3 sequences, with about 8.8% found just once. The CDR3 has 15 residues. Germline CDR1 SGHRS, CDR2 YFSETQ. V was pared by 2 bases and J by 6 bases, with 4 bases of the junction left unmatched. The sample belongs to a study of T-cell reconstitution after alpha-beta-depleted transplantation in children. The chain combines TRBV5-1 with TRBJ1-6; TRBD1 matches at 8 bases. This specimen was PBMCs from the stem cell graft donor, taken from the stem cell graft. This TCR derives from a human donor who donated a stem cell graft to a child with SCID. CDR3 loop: CASSLTGGSNSPLHF. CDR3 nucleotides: TGCGCCAGCAGCTTAACAGGGGGATCTAATTCACCCCTCCACTTT.